This T cell receptor beta chain was recovered during a study of tumor-infiltrating lymphocytes in primary liver carcinoma. This clonotype was seen at least ten times. From germline, CDR1 is SQVTM and CDR2 ANQGSEA. The CDR3 extends over 13 amino acids. The germline V and J ends were trimmed by 5 bases and 0 bases, with 9 bases remaining between them. Unsorted whole blood supplied the RNA, and germline DNA was extracted too. TCR beta cDNA was reverse-transcribed from about 500 ng of total RNA. The reaction used a constant-region primer and ProtoScript II reverse transcriptase. Modified slightly, ARM-PCR produced TCR beta libraries over three nested multiplex PCR rounds. The study ran its first two PCR rounds for 9 to 10 cycles each, using TRBV1-TRBV30 forward primers and a C-beta reverse primer. TCRdb fed the multiplex PCR reads into MiXCR, producing one record per CDR3 protein. The table lists about 310,000 distinct CDR3 sequences, around three fifths of them singletons.

This receptor was taken from a woman in her 30s with primary liver carcinoma and hepatitis B virus infection. Sequenced sample: peripheral blood. The genes are TRBV29-1 and TRBJ2-3; D possibly corresponds to TRBD2 (5 bases). The CDR3 is CSVTSRSTDTQYF. As DNA, the CDR3 is TGCAGCGTTACTAGTAGGAGCACAGATACGCAGTATTTT.